A few counts support the clone carrying this T cell receptor beta chain. What it recognizes is unknown. PCR involved 60 Vbeta and 13 Jbeta primers. Clones were read by immunoSEQ multiplex PCR, and TCRdb kept only the in-frame ones, dropping some. This table has under 150,000 clones, around 82% appearing once. The data stem from a study of cytomegalovirus exposure and HLA in healthy donors. Study-wide results and caveats: Researchers reported in a later analysis that common viral pathogens appeared linked to several top clusters.

Germline V CDR1 and CDR2: PRHDT, FYEKMQ (reference sequence). The CDR3 extends over 17 amino acids. The V segment lost 5 bases and the J segment 7 bases; nucleotides outside the gene matches: 10. The specimen sequenced was PBMCs. The TCR was taken from a woman between 35 and 50 years old in good health and CMV-seropositive. The chain uses TRBV13 and TRBJ2-5; 16 bases align to TRBD2. Here the CDR3 reads CASSVGTSGRAVATQYF. The DNA for the CDR3 is TGTGCCAGCAGCGTCGGGACTAGCGGGAGGGCCGTAGCGACCCAGTACTTC.